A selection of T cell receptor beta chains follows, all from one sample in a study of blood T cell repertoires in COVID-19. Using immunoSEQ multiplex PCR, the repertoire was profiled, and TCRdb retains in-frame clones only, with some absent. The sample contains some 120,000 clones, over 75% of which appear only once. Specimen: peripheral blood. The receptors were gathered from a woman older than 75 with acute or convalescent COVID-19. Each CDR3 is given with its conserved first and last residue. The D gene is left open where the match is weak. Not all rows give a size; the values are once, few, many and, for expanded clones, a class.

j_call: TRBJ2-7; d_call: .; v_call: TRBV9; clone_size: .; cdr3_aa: CASSVRGTFGSEQYF; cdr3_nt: TGTGCCAGCAGCGTTCGTGGCACCTTTGGTTCCGAGCAGTACTTC
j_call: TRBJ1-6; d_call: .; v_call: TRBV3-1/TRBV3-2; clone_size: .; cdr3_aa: CASSQVQAQYNSPLHF; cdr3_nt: TGTGCCAGCAGCCAGGTCCAGGCACAGTATAATTCACCCCTCCACTTT
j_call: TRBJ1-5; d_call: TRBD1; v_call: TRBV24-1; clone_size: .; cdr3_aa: CATGTANSNQPQHF; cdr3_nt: TGTGCCACCGGGACAGCGAATAGCAATCAGCCCCAGCATTTT
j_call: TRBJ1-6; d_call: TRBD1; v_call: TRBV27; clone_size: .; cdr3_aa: CASSSRQGGNSPLHF; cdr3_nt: TGTGCCAGCAGTTCAAGACAGGGCGGTAATTCACCCCTCCACTTT
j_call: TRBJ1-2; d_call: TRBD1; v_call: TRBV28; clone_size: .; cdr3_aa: CASSSEGANYGYTF; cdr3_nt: TGTGCCAGCAGCTCAGAGGGGGCCAACTATGGCTACACCTTC
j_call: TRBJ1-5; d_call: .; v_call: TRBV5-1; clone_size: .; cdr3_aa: CASSPGGGRQPQHF; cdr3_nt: TGCGCCAGCAGTCCGGGAGGGGGAAGGCAGCCCCAGCATTTT
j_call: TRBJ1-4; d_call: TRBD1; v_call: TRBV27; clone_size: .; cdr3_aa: CASSKGTGVNEKLFF; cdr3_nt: TGTGCCAGCAGTAAAGGGACAGGGGTAAATGAAAAACTGTTTTTT
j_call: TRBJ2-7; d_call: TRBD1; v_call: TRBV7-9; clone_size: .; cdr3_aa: CASSLGTGVFYEQYF; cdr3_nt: TGTGCCAGCAGCTTAGGGACAGGGGTATTTTACGAGCAGTACTTC
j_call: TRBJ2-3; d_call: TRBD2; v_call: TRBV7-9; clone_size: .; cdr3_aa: CASSLSGTRTDTQYF; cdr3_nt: TGTGCCAGCAGCTTGTCCGGGACTAGAACAGATACGCAGTATTTT
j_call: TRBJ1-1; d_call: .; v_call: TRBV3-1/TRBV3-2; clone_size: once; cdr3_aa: CASSQEWGKNTEAFF; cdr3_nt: TGTGCCAGCAGCCAAGAATGGGGCAAGAACACTGAAGCTTTCTTT
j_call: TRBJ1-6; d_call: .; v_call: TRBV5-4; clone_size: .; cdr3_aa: CASSSGVSDSPLHF; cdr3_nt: TGTGCCAGCAGCTCAGGGGTTTCAGATTCACCCCTCCACTTT
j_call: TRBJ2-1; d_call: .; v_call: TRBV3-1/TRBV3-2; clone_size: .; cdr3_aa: CASASRTADEQFF; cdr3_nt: TGTGCCTCTGCCAGCCGCACAGCGGATGAGCAGTTCTTC
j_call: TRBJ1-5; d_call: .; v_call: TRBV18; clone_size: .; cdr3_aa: CASSPQGSNQPQHF; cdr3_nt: TGTGCCAGCTCACCACAGGGGAGCAATCAGCCCCAGCATTTT
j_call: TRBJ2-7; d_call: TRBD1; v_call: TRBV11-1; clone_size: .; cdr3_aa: CASSPRTGNYEQYF; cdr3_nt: TGTGCCAGCAGCCCCCGGACAGGTAATTACGAGCAGTACTTC
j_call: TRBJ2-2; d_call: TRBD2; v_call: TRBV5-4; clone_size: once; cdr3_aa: CASKLGLAGGHGELFF; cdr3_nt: TGTGCCAGCAAGCTAGGGCTAGCGGGAGGCCACGGGGAGCTGTTTTTT
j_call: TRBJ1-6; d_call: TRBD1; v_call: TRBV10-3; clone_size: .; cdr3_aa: CAISHTGGESPLHF; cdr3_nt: TGTGCCATCAGCCATACAGGGGGCGAATCACCCCTCCACTTT
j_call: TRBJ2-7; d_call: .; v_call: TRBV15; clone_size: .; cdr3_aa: CATRDGGHYEQYF; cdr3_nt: TGTGCCACCAGGGATGGGGGACATTACGAGCAGTACTTC
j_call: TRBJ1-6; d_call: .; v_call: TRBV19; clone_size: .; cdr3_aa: CASSYRESNSPLHF; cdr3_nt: TGTGCCAGTTCCTACAGGGAAAGTAATTCACCCCTCCACTTT
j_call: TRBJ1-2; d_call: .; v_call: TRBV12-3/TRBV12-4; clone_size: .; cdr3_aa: CASSRSRGYTF; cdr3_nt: TGTGCCAGCAGCCGTTCACGGGGCTACACCTTC
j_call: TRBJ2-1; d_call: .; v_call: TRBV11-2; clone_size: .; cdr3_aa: CTSSQSSSYNEQFF; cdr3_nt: TGTACCAGCAGCCAGTCAAGCTCCTACAATGAGCAGTTCTTC
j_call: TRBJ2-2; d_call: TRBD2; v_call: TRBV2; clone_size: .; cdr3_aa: CASSQISGLNTGELFF; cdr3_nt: TGTGCCAGCAGTCAAATCTCGGGACTAAACACCGGGGAGCTGTTTTTT
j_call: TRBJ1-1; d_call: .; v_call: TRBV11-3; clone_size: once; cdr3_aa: CASSLVQNTEAFF; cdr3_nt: TGTGCCAGCAGCTTAGTCCAAAACACTGAAGCTTTCTTT
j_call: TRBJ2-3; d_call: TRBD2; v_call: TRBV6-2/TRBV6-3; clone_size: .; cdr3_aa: CASGRLAGPPNTQYF; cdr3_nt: TGTGCCAGCGGCCGGCTAGCGGGGCCACCCAATACGCAGTATTTT
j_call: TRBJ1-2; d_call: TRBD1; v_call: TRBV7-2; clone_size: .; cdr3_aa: CASGNNRGGYGYTF; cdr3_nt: TGTGCCAGCGGCAACAACAGGGGGGGCTATGGCTACACCTTC
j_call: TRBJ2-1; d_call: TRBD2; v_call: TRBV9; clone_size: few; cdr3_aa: CASSSSGGLHNNEQFF; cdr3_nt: TGTGCCAGCAGCTCAAGCGGGGGGCTACACAACAATGAGCAGTTCTTC
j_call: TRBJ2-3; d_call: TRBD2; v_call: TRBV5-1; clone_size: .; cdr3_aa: CASSLAVAGSTDTQYF; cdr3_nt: TGCGCCAGCAGCTTGGCGGTAGCGGGGAGCACAGATACGCAGTATTTT
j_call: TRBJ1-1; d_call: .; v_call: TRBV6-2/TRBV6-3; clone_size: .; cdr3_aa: CASSYSGRAHTEAFF; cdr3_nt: TGTGCCAGCAGTTACTCGGGGAGGGCCCACACTGAAGCTTTCTTT
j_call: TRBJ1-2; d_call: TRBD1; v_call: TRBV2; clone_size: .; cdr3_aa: CASRAGQGANYGYTF; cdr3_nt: TGTGCCAGCAGAGCAGGACAGGGGGCTAACTATGGCTACACCTTC
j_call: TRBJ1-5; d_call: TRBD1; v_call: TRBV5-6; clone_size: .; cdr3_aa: CASSFGQGDQPQHF; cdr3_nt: TGTGCCAGCAGCTTTGGACAGGGAGACCAGCCCCAGCATTTT
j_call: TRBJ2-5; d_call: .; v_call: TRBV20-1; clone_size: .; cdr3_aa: CSASGSTIETQYF; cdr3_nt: TGCAGTGCTAGTGGGTCGACTATAGAGACCCAGTACTTC
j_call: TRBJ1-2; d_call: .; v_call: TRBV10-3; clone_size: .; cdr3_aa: CAHTPDSSGYGYGYTF; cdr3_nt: TGTGCCCACACCCCGGACAGCTCAGGGTACGGCTATGGCTACACCTTC
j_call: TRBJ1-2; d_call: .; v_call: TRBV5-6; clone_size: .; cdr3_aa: CASSWQVRDGYTF; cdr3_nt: TGTGCCAGCAGCTGGCAGGTCAGGGATGGCTACACCTTC
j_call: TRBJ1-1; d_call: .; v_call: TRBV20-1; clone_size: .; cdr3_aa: CSAPNKWAFF; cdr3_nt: TGCAGTGCGCCAAACAAGTGGGCTTTCTTT
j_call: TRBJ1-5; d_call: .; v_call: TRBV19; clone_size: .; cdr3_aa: CASSKGGGGQPQHF; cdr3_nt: TGTGCCAGTAGTAAAGGCGGGGGAGGACAGCCCCAGCATTTT
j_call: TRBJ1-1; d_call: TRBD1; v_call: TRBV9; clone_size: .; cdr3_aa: CASSPNRGNTEAFF; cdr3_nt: TGTGCCAGCAGCCCTAACAGGGGGAACACTGAAGCTTTCTTT
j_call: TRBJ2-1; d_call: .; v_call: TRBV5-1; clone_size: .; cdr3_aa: CASSPGTSGNEQFF; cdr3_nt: TGCGCCAGCAGCCCTGGGACATCGGGCAATGAGCAGTTCTTC
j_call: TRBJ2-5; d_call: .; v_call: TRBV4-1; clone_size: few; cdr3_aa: CASSHPTGGRETQYF; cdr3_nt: TGCGCCAGCAGCCACCCCACTGGGGGCCGGGAGACCCAGTACTTC
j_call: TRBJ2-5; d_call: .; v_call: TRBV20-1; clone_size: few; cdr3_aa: CSANRRETQYF; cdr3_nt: TGCAGTGCTAATAGGAGGGAGACCCAGTACTTC
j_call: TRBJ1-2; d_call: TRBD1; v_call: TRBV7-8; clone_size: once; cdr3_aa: CASSPQGALHGYTF; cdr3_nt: TGTGCCAGCAGCCCACAGGGGGCGCTTCATGGCTACACCTTC
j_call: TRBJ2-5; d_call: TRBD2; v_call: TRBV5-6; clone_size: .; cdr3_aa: CASSFLASGRETQYF; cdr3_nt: TGTGCCAGCAGCTTCCTGGCTAGCGGTCGGGAGACCCAGTACTTC
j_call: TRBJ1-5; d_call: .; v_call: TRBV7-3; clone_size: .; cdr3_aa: CASSLDPGQPQHF; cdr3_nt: TGTGCCAGCAGCTTAGACCCAGGCCAGCCCCAGCATTTT
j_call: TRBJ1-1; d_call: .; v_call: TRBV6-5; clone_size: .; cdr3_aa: CASSYRDTEAFF; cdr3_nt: TGTGCCAGCAGTTATCGGGACACTGAAGCTTTCTTT
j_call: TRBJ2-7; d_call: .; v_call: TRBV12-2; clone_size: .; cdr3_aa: CASLTGEQYF; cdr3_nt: TGTGCAAGTCTAACGGGGGAGCAGTACTTC
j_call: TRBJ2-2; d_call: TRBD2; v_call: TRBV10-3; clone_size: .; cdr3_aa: CATGRGAVNTGELFF; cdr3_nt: TGTGCCACCGGGAGGGGGGCCGTAAACACCGGGGAGCTGTTTTTT
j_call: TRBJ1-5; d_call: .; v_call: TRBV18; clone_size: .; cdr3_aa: CASSPAEYREGQPQHF; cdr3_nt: TGTGCCAGCTCACCAGCAGAATACAGGGAAGGTCAGCCCCAGCATTTT
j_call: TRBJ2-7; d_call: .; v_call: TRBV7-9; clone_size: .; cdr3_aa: CASSLPGQPSYEQYF; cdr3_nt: TGTGCCAGCAGCTTACCGGGACAACCCTCCTACGAGCAGTACTTC
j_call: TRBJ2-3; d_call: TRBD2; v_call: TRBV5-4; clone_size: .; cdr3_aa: CASVAGASTDTQYF; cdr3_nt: TGTGCCTCCGTAGCGGGAGCAAGCACAGATACGCAGTATTTT
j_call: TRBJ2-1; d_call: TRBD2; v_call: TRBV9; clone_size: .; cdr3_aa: CASSYELASLQFF; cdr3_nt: TGTGCCAGCAGCTACGAACTAGCGTCTCTGCAGTTCTTC
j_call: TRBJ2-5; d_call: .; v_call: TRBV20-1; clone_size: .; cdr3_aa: CSASDPETQYF; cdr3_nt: TGCAGTGCTAGTGATCCGGAGACCCAGTACTTC
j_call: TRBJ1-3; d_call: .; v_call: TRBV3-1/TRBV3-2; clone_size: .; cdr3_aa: CASSHGGESGNTIYF; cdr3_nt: TGTGCCAGCAGCCACGGGGGAGAATCTGGAAACACCATATATTTT
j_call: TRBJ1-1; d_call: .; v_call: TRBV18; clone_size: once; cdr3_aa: CASSPLGPGGGSAVVNTEAFF; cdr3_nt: TGTGCCAGCTCACCACTTGGCCCGGGGGGAGGGAGCGCCGTTGTGAACACTGAAGCTTTCTTT